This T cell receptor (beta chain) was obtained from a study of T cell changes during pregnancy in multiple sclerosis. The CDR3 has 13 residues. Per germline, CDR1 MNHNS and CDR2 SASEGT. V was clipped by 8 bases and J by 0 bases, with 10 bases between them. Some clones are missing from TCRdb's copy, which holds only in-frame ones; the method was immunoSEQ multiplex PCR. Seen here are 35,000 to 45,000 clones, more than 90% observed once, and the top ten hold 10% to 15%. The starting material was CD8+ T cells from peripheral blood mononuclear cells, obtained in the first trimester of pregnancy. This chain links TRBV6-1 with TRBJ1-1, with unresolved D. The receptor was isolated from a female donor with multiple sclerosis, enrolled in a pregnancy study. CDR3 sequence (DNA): TGTGCCAGCGCGAAAACGGTGAACACTGAAGCTTTCTTT. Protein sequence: CASAKTVNTEAFF.